A single sample gave rise to the 27 T cell receptor beta chains below, sequenced in a study of Ad26.COV2.S vaccination and SARS-CoV-2 variants. Here immunoSEQ multiplex PCR was the method, and the copy in TCRdb shows in-frame clones only, minus some. The sample holds 300,000 to 400,000 clones, around nine tenths seen once. The sample's treatment: around 19 received Ad26.COV2.S at low or high dose, single or two shots; roughly five received placebo; per-sample allocation not given. All samples were drawn on day 63, counting from the first vaccine or placebo injection. The source material was peripheral blood, sampled in a trial of Ad26.COV2.S vaccine versus placebo. The receptors shown here come from a person aged 18-65 years who received the Ad26.COV2.S COVID-19 vaccine or a placebo.

This clone came up a few times. V usage is TRBV4-1 and J usage is TRBJ2-5; no clear D. Trimming shortened V by 3 bases and J by 2 bases, and 7 bases separated the two germline ends. Germline CDR1 reads MGHRA; CDR2 reads YSYEKL. CDR3 length: 13 residues. The CDR3 region has the DNA TGCGCCAGCAGCCACAGCGAGCAAGAGACCCAGTACTTC. This sequence encodes CASSHSEQETQYF.

This chain joins TRBV7-2 and TRBJ1-1; TRBD1 matches at 7 bases. V shed 3 bases, J shed 5 bases, and the junction held 12 bases outside the gene matches. Germline CDR1 reads SGHTA; CDR2 reads FQGNSA. This CDR3 contains 16 residues. CDR3 DNA: TGTGCCAGCAGCTTTTACAGGGGTATAACGAAGACTGAAGCTTTCTTT. This sequence encodes CASSFYRGITKTEAFF.

This clone showed up just once. J is TRBJ2-5 and V is TRBV20-1; 15 bases fit TRBD2. Germline V gives CDR1 DFQATT, CDR2 SNEGSKA (reference sequence). This CDR3 has 17 amino acids. V shed 6 bases and J 5 bases; nucleotides not matched to a gene: 13. CDR3 residues: CSASGLAGGPGSETQYF. For the CDR3, the DNA is TGCAGTGCGAGTGGACTAGCGGGAGGGCCAGGTTCGGAGACCCAGTACTTC.

The chain carries TRBV10-3 and TRBJ1-4; possible D gene TRBD1, 5 bases. V lost 6 bases and J 3 bases, leaving 14 bases between the germline ends. Germline V gene sequence: CDR1 ENHRY, CDR2 SYGVKD. The CDR3 runs to 15 residues. CDR3 protein: CAISSGRGANEKLFF. In nucleotides, the CDR3 is TGTGCCATCAGCTCCGGGAGGGGCGCTAATGAAAAACTGTTTTTT.

The chain employs TRBV19 and TRBJ2-5; D may be TRBD2 (6 bases). CDR3 length: 15 residues. Trimming took off 3 bases at V and 3 bases at J, with 14 bases between the two ends. Germline CDR1 and CDR2: LNHDA and SQIVND (reference sequence). The CDR3 spells CASSINRDSKETQYF. CDR3 bases: TGTGCCAGTAGTATCAATAGGGACTCCAAAGAGACCCAGTACTTC. The variable domain in full, completed from reference TRBV19 and TRBJ2-5, reads DGGITQSPKYLFRKEGQNVTLSCEQNLNHDAMYWYRQDPGQGLRLIYYSQIVNDFQKGDIAEGYSVSREKKESFPLTVTSAQKNPTAFYLCASSINRDSKETQYFGPGTRLLVL.

This sequence joins TRBV7-2 and TRBJ1-3; the match to TRBD1 covers 7 bases. The CDR3 has 15 amino acids. Germline V gene lookup returns CDR1 SGHTA and CDR2 FQGNSA. V was pared by 3 bases and J by 0 bases, with 2 bases of the junction left unmatched. Here the CDR3 DNA reads TGTGCCAGCAGCTTTTCAGGGGGCTCTGGAAACACCATATATTTT. Its translation: CASSFSGGSGNTIYF.

J is TRBJ2-7 and V is TRBV10-3, with TRBD1 identical over 8 bases. Losses at the gene ends were 10 bases for V and 1 base for J; bases not matched to a gene: 6. The CDR3 runs to 13 residues. The germline V gene has CDR1 ENHRY and CDR2 SYGVKD. CDR3 protein: CATTGQASYEQYF. CDR3 coding DNA: TGTGCCACCACGGGACAGGCGTCCTACGAGCAGTACTTC.

This chain connects TRBV4-3 to TRBJ2-7, with 8 positions matching TRBD2. The closer fit of TRBJ2-1 to the DNA end suggests the J call may be wrong. This CDR3 has 18 residues. Germline V gene data show CDR1 as LGHNA and CDR2 as YSLEER. CDR3 nucleotides: TGCGCCAGCAGCCAAGAGTTCCGTCGGGGGGGCGGACCGAATGAGCAGTTCTTC. As protein: CASSQEFRRGGGPNEQFF.

This chain links TRBV5-1 with TRBJ1-2; a weak D match, TRBD1 (6 bases). V was clipped by 0 bases and J by 3 bases, with 9 bases between them. There are 14 residues in the CDR3. Germline V gene lookup returns CDR1 SGHRS and CDR2 YFSETQ. The CDR3 nucleotides are TGCGCCAGCAGCTTGGATGGGGGGCACTATGGCTACACCTTC. It specifies CASSLDGGHYGYTF. Full variable domain (rest looked up from reference TRBV5-1 and TRBJ1-2): KAGVTQTPRYLIKTRGQQVTLSCSPISGHRSVSWYQQTPGQGLQFLFEYFSETQRNKGNFPGRFSGRQFSNSRSEMNVSTLELGDSALYLCASSLDGGHYGYTFGSGTRLTVV.

This clone was counted once. V gene TRBV5-4 combines with J gene TRBJ2-7; TRBD1 is a possible D gene (6 bases). V was shortened by 4 bases and J by 7 bases, with 21 bases between the two germline ends. CDR3 length: 15 residues. Germline values: CDR1 SGHNT, CDR2 YYREEE (reference sequence). CDR3: CASSDARGTLLEQYF. The CDR3, as DNA: TGTGCCAGCAGCGACGCCAGGGGTACTCTCCTGGAGCAGTACTTC.

The chain combines TRBV3-1 (or the pseudogene TRBV3-2) with TRBJ1-5; TRBD1 might be the D (5 bases). CDR1 is LGHDT and CDR2 is YNNKEL in the germline V gene (reference sequence). Between the trimmed V and J ends, which lost 4 bases and 7 bases, there was a span of 17 bases. The CDR3 has 15 amino acids. CDR3 sequence (DNA): TGTGCCAGCAGCCGAGCGGGGGGTTCAGGGCAGCCCCAGCATTTT. Translating it yields CASSRAGGSGQPQHF.

The chain has TRBV19 and TRBJ2-3, with TRBD1 identical over 8 bases. Unmatched junction bases numbered 9, after V lost 7 bases and J lost 6 bases. CDR1 LNHDA and CDR2 SQIVND come from the germline V gene (reference sequence). The CDR3 is 14 residues long. The CDR3 loop is CASNIQGAQDTQYF. As DNA, the CDR3 is TGTGCCAGTAACATCCAGGGGGCCCAGGATACGCAGTATTTT.

This clone has at least ten counts. Written as DNA, the CDR3 is TGTGCCATCACTAGCGGTAGTGGAGAGACCCAGTACTTC. Translated: CAITSGSGETQYF. This chain connects TRBV10-3 to TRBJ2-5, with 7 nucleotides matching TRBD2. CDR3 length: 13 amino acids. V gave up 7 bases and J gave up 4 bases; unmatched junction bases: 6. Germline assignment: CDR1 ENHRY and CDR2 SYGVKD.

A single count supports this clone. This chain joins TRBV6-5 and TRBJ2-7; D possibly corresponds to TRBD2 (6 bases). Trimming removed 2 bases from V and 0 bases from J, with 14 bases in between. Germline-derived CDR1 and CDR2 are MNHEY and SVGAGI. This CDR3 has 16 amino acids. DNA of the CDR3: TGTGCCAGCAGTTACCTAAGGACTATCAGCTCCTACGAGCAGTACTTC. Protein sequence: CASSYLRTISSYEQYF.

The count of this clone is one. The chain links TRBV29-1 to TRBJ1-2; no clear D. V was pared by 6 bases and J by 0 bases, with 11 bases between. Germline lookup yields CDR1 SQVTM and CDR2 ANQGSEA. The CDR3 loop spans 13 amino acids. The CDR3 DNA reads as TGCAGCGTCGTGGGCGGCGCTAACTATGGCTACACCTTC. This translates into CSVVGGANYGYTF. The full variable domain, completed using reference TRBV29-1 and TRBJ1-2, is SAVISQKPSRDICQRGTSLTIQCQVDSQVTMMFWYRQQPGQSLTLIATANQGSEATYESGFVIDKFPISRPNLTFSTLTVSNMSPEDSSIYLCSVVGGANYGYTFGSGTRLTVV.

V usage is TRBV6-4 and J usage is TRBJ2-1; tentatively, D is TRBD2 (6 bases). Germline CDR1 and CDR2: MRHNA and SNTAGT. V was pared by 10 bases and J by 9 bases, with 31 bases between. The CDR3 is made up of 17 amino acids. The CDR3 region is CATPWEESNRAISEQFF. The CDR3 DNA is TGTGCCACACCATGGGAGGAGAGTAATCGGGCTATCAGTGAGCAGTTCTTC.

This sequence joins TRBV6-2 or TRBV6-3 and TRBJ1-1; no definite D call. Trimming left V 4 bases short and J 2 bases short, with 20 bases between. The germline V gene encodes CDR1 MNHEY and CDR2 SVGEGT. This CDR3 is built from 17 residues. CDR3 loop: CASSSSPFVALNTEAFF. For the CDR3, the DNA is TGTGCCAGCAGTTCTTCACCCTTTGTGGCACTCAACACTGAAGCTTTCTTT.

The chain couples TRBV19 to TRBJ2-6; tentative D call: TRBD1 (6 bases). The CDR3 spans 14 residues. CDR1 and CDR2 (germline): LNHDA, SQIVND (reference sequence). Trimming left V 4 bases short and J 4 bases short, with 8 bases between. The CDR3 region has the DNA TGTGCCAGTAGTACAGGGGCCGGGGCCAACGTCCTGACTTTC. Amino acid sequence: CASSTGAGANVLTF.

CDR3 loop: CASSAGGAAMNTEAFF. The CDR3 DNA follows: TGTGCCAGCAGCGCGGGGGGTGCAGCCATGAACACTGAAGCTTTCTTT. V and J are TRBV9 and TRBJ1-1; a possible D gene is TRBD1 (5 bases). V lost 3 bases and J lost 0, with 15 bases in between. The germline gives CDR1 SGDLS, CDR2 YYNGEE. The CDR3 consists of 16 residues.

This sequence joins TRBV5-6 and TRBJ1-2, with a tentative D call TRBD1 (5 bases). Germline CDR1 SGHDT, CDR2 YYEEEE. The CDR3 loop spans 14 amino acids. V shed 4 bases and J shed 4 bases, with 14 bases lying between them. CDR3 protein: CASSPAGGSYGYTF. The DNA of the CDR3 is TGTGCCAGCAGCCCCGCGGGGGGTAGCTATGGCTACACCTTC. Combining the CDR3 with reference TRBV5-6 and TRBJ1-2 gives the whole variable domain DAGVTQSPTHLIKTRGQQVTLRCSPKSGHDTVSWYQQALGQGPQFIFQYYEEEERQRGNFPDRFSGHQFPNYSSELNVNALLLGDSALYLCASSPAGGSYGYTFGSGTRLTVV.

The chain combines TRBV6-5 with TRBJ2-2; a weak D match, TRBD1 (5 bases). Germline CDR1 reads MNHEY; CDR2 reads SVGAGI. This CDR3 has 15 amino acids. V dropped 6 bases and J dropped 5 bases, with 16 bases sitting between them. This CDR3 reads CASSPLQGSTGELFF. The CDR3 DNA is TGTGCCAGCAGCCCACTCCAGGGTTCAACCGGGGAGCTGTTTTTT.

In the case of this clone: One junction end disagrees with the germline gene, perhaps due to a read error. The chain carries TRBV5-4 and TRBJ2-7; 7 bases match TRBD2. This CDR3 spans 15 amino acids. Germline values: CDR1 SGHNT, CDR2 YYREEE (reference sequence). This chain's CDR3 is CASSLGNAGEMARDF. CDR3 DNA: TGTGCCAGCAGCTTGGGTAATGCGGGAGAAATGGCTCGGGACTTC.

V is TRBV5-1 and J is TRBJ1-1; 9 bases are shared with TRBD1. The J segment lost 4 bases and the V segment lost 7 bases, leaving 5 bases of the junction unmatched. Germline V gene sequence: CDR1 SGHRS, CDR2 YFSETQ. The CDR3 sequence is 13 residues long. In DNA, the CDR3 is TGCGCCAGCGCCGGACAGGGGCGCACTGAAGCTTTCTTT. It specifies CASAGQGRTEAFF. Filled out from reference TRBV5-1 and TRBJ1-1, the complete variable domain reads KAGVTQTPRYLIKTRGQQVTLSCSPISGHRSVSWYQQTPGQGLQFLFEYFSETQRNKGNFPGRFSGRQFSNSRSEMNVSTLELGDSALYLCASAGQGRTEAFFGQGTRLTVV.

The gene calls are TRBV2 and TRBJ1-5; 8 bases are shared with TRBD1. The germline V gene encodes CDR1 SNHLY and CDR2 FYNNEI. The CDR3 length is 14 residues. The ends lost 6 bases at V and 2 bases at J; junction bases unmatched: 3. CDR3: CASRETGGNQPQHF. The DNA of the CDR3 is TGTGCCAGCAGGGAGACAGGGGGCAATCAGCCCCAGCATTTT.

This chain connects TRBV18 to TRBJ1-5; no reliable D call. The CDR3 has 15 amino acids. The V end lost 0 bases, the J end lost 4 bases, and 10 bases lay between the germline ends. Germline CDR1 and CDR2: KGHSH and LQKENI. In nucleotides, the CDR3 is TGTGCCAGCTCACCACCGGGCCCCGAGAATCAGCCCCAGCATTTT. As protein: CASSPPGPENQPQHF.

V is TRBV5-1 and J is TRBJ2-2; D is perhaps TRBD2 (6 bases). The germline V gene encodes CDR1 SGHRS and CDR2 YFSETQ. Trimming pared 0 bases from V and 0 bases from J, leaving 9 bases between. The CDR3 is 16 amino acids. The CDR3 here is CASSLAAGPNTGELFF. As DNA, the CDR3 is TGCGCCAGCAGCTTGGCGGCGGGGCCGAACACCGGGGAGCTGTTTTTT. The whole variable domain, filled in from reference TRBV5-1 and TRBJ2-2, reads KAGVTQTPRYLIKTRGQQVTLSCSPISGHRSVSWYQQTPGQGLQFLFEYFSETQRNKGNFPGRFSGRQFSNSRSEMNVSTLELGDSALYLCASSLAAGPNTGELFFGEGSRLTVL.

This chain joins TRBV7-3 and TRBJ2-3; the match to TRBD2 covers 14 bases. The CDR3 contains 16 residues. The ends lost 5 bases at V and 4 bases at J; junction bases unmatched: 5. Germline-derived CDR1 and CDR2 are SGHTA and FQGTGA. CDR3: CASSPTSGRAPDTQYF. The CDR3 nucleotides are TGTGCCAGCAGCCCGACTAGCGGGAGGGCCCCAGATACGCAGTATTTT.